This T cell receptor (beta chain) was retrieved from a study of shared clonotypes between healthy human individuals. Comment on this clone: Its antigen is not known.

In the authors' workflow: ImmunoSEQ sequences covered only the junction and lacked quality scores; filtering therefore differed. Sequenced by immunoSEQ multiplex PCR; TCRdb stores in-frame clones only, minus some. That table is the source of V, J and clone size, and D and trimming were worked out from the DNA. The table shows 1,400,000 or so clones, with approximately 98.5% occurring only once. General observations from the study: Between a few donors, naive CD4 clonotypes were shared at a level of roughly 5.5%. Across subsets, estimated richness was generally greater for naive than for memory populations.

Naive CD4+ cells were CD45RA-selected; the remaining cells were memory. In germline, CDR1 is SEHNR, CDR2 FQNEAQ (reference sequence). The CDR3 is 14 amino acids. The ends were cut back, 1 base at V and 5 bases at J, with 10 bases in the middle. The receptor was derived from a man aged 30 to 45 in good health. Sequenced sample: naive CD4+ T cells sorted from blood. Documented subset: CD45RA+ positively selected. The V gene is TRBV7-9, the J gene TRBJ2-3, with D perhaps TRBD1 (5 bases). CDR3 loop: CASSLGRVGDTQYF. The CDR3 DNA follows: TGTGCCAGCAGCTTAGGCAGGGTTGGAGATACGCAGTATTTT. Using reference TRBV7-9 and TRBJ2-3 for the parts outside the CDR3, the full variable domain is DTGVSQNPRHKITKRGQNVTFRCDPISEHNRLYWYRQTLGQGPEFLTYFQNEAQLEKSRLLSDRFSAERPKGSFSTLEIQRTEQGDSAMYLCASSLGRVGDTQYFGPGTRLTVL.